This passage covers 7 T cell receptor beta chains from one sample sequenced in a study of blood T cell repertoires in COVID-19. Clones were read by immunoSEQ multiplex PCR, and TCRdb kept only the in-frame ones, dropping some. The table records 45,000 to 70,000 clones, 81% of them present only once. Source material: peripheral blood. The receptors come from a woman at least 80 years old with active or convalescent COVID-19.

J is TRBJ2-7 and V is TRBV6-6; D unresolved. The CDR3 runs 14 residues. V was pared by 7 bases and J by 0 bases, with 13 bases between. Germline CDR1 and CDR2: MNHNY and SVGAGI (reference sequence). The CDR3 sequence: CASNNVTYSYEQYF. CDR3 nucleotides: TGTGCCAGCAACAACGTGACATACTCCTACGAGCAGTACTTC.

CDR3 in DNA: TGTGCCAGCAGCAAGGGGTTTAATCAGCCCCAGCATTTT. This gives the protein CASSKGFNQPQHF. V and J are TRBV12-3 or TRBV12-4 and TRBJ1-5; tentatively, D is TRBD1 (5 bases). The CDR3 has 13 residues. The V end was cut by 6 bases, the J end by 4 bases, with 10 bases between.

The chain has TRBV6-1 and TRBJ2-3; D is perhaps TRBD2 (5 bases). Trimming stripped 7 bases from V and 3 bases from J, with 8 bases between. There are 12 residues in the CDR3. Germline values: CDR1 MNHNS, CDR2 SASEGT. CDR3 DNA: TGTGCCAGCACAGGAGGAACAGATACGCAGTATTTT. It translates to CASTGGTDTQYF.

The chain is built from TRBV5-6 and TRBJ1-2, with D maybe TRBD1 (6 bases). CDR3 length: 15 residues. Germline CDR1 is SGHDT and CDR2 is YYEEEE. V lost 0 bases and J 1 base, leaving 10 bases between the germline ends. The CDR3 protein is CASSLAGQFNYGYTF. The CDR3 nucleotides are TGTGCCAGCAGCTTGGCCGGACAGTTTAACTATGGCTACACCTTC.

The chain has TRBV21-1 and TRBJ1-2. TRBV21-1 is a pseudogene segment. The CDR3 is 16 amino acids. The CDR3 bases are TGTGCCAGCAGCAAAAGCCCGGGGGGCAGGAACTATGGCTACACCTTC. Its translation is CASSKSPGGRNYGYTF.

The V call is TRBV4-1, the J call TRBJ1-3, with D tentatively TRBD1 (5 bases). Germline CDR1 is MGHRA and CDR2 is YSYEKL. Trimming pared 0 bases from V and 0 bases from J, leaving 12 bases between. This CDR3 is 17 amino acids long. The CDR3 DNA reads as TGCGCCAGCAGCCAAGAAGGGGTCCTCGGCTCTGGAAACACCATATATTTT. This gives the protein CASSQEGVLGSGNTIYF.

The V gene is TRBV28, the J gene TRBJ1-1; TRBD1 matches 7 bases. Trimming took 4 bases from V and 1 from J; bases not matched to a gene: 6. The CDR3 totals 15 residues. From germline, CDR1 is MDHEN and CDR2 SYDVKM. The CDR3 here is CASSSSGTENTEAFF. As DNA, the CDR3 is TGTGCCAGCAGTTCCTCCGGGACAGAGAACACTGAAGCTTTCTTT.